The 19 T cell receptor beta chains presented below share a single source sample, sequenced in a study of cytomegalovirus exposure and HLA in healthy donors. The PCR ran on 60 Vbeta and 13 Jbeta primers. Data came from immunoSEQ multiplex PCR; TCRdb stores just in-frame clones and leaves some out. The sample lists fewer than 300,000 clones, 75% to 85% occurring once. Sequenced material: PBMCs. These receptor sequences come from a girl aged 2-10 years in good health and CMV-seronegative.

The J gene is TRBJ2-2, the V gene TRBV6-5; no clear D. The V gene lost 3 bases and the J gene lost 4 bases, with 9 bases spanning the gap. CDR3 size: 14 residues. Germline CDR1 reads MNHEY; CDR2 reads SVGAGI. Here the CDR3 DNA reads TGTGCCAGCAGTTATACCCCTATCACCGGGGAGCTGTTTTTT. It translates to CASSYTPITGELFF.

This clone was seen only once. This rearrangement joins TRBV27 to TRBJ2-1, with 14 bases fitting TRBD2. This CDR3 contains 15 residues. V shed 7 bases, J shed 7 bases, and the junction held 6 bases outside the gene matches. Germline lookup yields CDR1 MNHEY and CDR2 SMNVEV (reference sequence). The CDR3 reads CASNKGLAGDNEQFF. The CDR3 DNA is TGTGCCAGCAATAAGGGACTAGCGGGGGATAATGAGCAGTTCTTC.

This chain uses TRBV28 with TRBJ1-2, with 9 bases that match TRBD1. There are 13 residues in the CDR3. From germline, CDR1 is MDHEN and CDR2 SYDVKM. With 5 bases clipped from V and 5 bases from J, the junction kept 3 bases outside the gene matches. CDR3 residues: CASSAGQGYGYTF. The CDR3 nucleotides read TGTGCCAGCAGTGCGGGACAGGGATATGGCTACACCTTC.

The chain recombines TRBV6-1 with TRBJ1-1; D possibly corresponds to TRBD1 (5 bases). Germline V lookup: CDR1 MNHNS, CDR2 SASEGT. This CDR3 is 14 amino acids long. V lost 3 bases to trimming and J lost 4 bases, with 12 bases between them. In nucleotides, the CDR3 is TGTGCCAGCAGTGAGGAGGGGTCCGCCACTGAAGCTTTCTTT. It translates to CASSEEGSATEAFF.

The chain combines TRBV4-2 with TRBJ2-1; 8 nucleotides match TRBD2. Germline V gene sequence: CDR1 LGHNA, CDR2 YNFKEQ. The CDR3 runs 14 residues. The V and J ends lost 0 bases and 7 bases, in that order; junction bases with no gene match: 2. The CDR3 DNA is TGTGCCAGCAGCCAAGAGCCTAGCGGGAATGAGCAGTTCTTC. Translation: CASSQEPSGNEQFF.

The chain carries TRBV4-1 and TRBJ1-4; D gene unclear. Trimming removed 3 bases from V and 0 bases from J, with 14 bases in between. From germline, CDR1 is MGHRA and CDR2 YSYEKL. This CDR3 contains 17 residues. The CDR3 here is CASSQFGPRTTNEKLFF. The CDR3 DNA sequence: TGCGCCAGCAGCCAGTTTGGCCCCAGAACAACTAATGAAAAACTGTTTTTT.

V and J are TRBV18 and TRBJ1-5, with 9 positions matching TRBD1. Trimming took 6 bases from V and 0 from J; bases not matched to a gene: 3. Germline values: CDR1 KGHSH, CDR2 LQKENI. The CDR3 runs 15 residues. CDR3 sequence (DNA): TGTGCCAGCTCCGGGACAGGGTATAGCAATCAGCCCCAGCATTTT. This sequence encodes CASSGTGYSNQPQHF.

CDR3 loop: CASSSPYRRGRGTQYF. CDR3 nucleotide sequence: TGTGCCAGCAGCTCCCCCTACCGACGCGGAAGGGGGACCCAGTACTTC. The chain joins TRBV5-6 to TRBJ2-5, with D perhaps matching TRBD1 (5 bases). V was shortened by 3 bases and J by 7 bases, with 22 bases between the two germline ends. CDR1 is SGHDT, CDR2 YYEEEE, per germline. This CDR3 has 16 amino acids.

This sequence joins TRBV10-3 and TRBJ1-2; D is possibly TRBD1 (5 bases). Germline loops: CDR1 ENHRY, CDR2 SYGVKD. V was pared by 6 bases and J by 4 bases, with 18 bases between. The CDR3 extends over 15 amino acids. The CDR3 loop is CAIRAWTIGTYGYTF. In nucleotides, the CDR3 is TGTGCCATCAGAGCTTGGACAATCGGTACCTATGGCTACACCTTC.

The chain employs TRBV27 and TRBJ2-7, with TRBD2 as a possible D gene (5 bases). This CDR3 comprises 16 residues. In germline, CDR1 is MNHEY, CDR2 SMNVEV (reference sequence). V was shortened by 6 bases and J by 3 bases, with 21 bases between the two germline ends. In DNA form, the CDR3 reads TGTGCCAGCAGCCTCAGCCAGGTAGGAGGCGTCTACGAGCAGTACTTC. As protein: CASSLSQVGGVYEQYF.

The gene calls are TRBV9 and TRBJ2-5; possibly TRBD2 for D (6 bases). The V gene's germline CDR1 is SGDLS and CDR2 YYNGEE. V dropped 0 bases and J dropped 3 bases, with 15 bases sitting between them. This CDR3 contains 16 residues. CDR3 sequence reads: CASSVGRGRGEETQYF. Written as DNA, the CDR3 is TGTGCCAGCAGCGTAGGTCGGGGGAGAGGCGAAGAGACCCAGTACTTC.

The V call is TRBV7-2, the J call TRBJ2-5; 7 positions match TRBD1. The ends lost 6 bases at V and 6 bases at J; junction bases unmatched: 7. The V gene's germline CDR1 is SGHTA and CDR2 FQGNSA. The CDR3 extends over 13 amino acids. CDR3 in amino acids: CASRSRGKKTQYF. CDR3 coding DNA: TGTGCCAGCAGGTCCAGGGGGAAAAAGACCCAGTACTTC.

This chain joins TRBV15 and TRBJ1-5, with D possibly matching TRBD1 (6 bases). Germline CDR1 LNHNV, CDR2 YYDKDF (reference sequence). Deletions cut 0 bases from V and 4 bases from J, with 22 bases between. The CDR3 is 19 residues long. The CDR3 protein is CATSRDFFVAGAVNQPQHF. The CDR3 coding sequence is TGTGCCACCAGCAGAGATTTTTTTGTCGCAGGGGCCGTAAATCAGCCCCAGCATTTT.

The CDR3 reads CASSLAPTSWNEQFF. The CDR3 nucleotides are TGTGCCAGCAGCTTAGCCCCGACTAGTTGGAATGAGCAGTTCTTC. The chain carries TRBV7-3 and TRBJ2-1, with D possibly TRBD2 on 6 matching bases. This CDR3 comprises 15 residues. Germline V gene data show CDR1 as SGHTA and CDR2 as FQGTGA. The ends were cut back, 2 bases at V and 7 bases at J, with 15 bases in the middle.

This clone came up once. This sample also contains other DNA sequences that code for the same CDR3. This chain joins TRBV5-1 and TRBJ2-3; the D gene is possibly TRBD2 (6 bases). V was pared by 1 base and J by 2 bases, with 11 bases between. This CDR3 spans 15 amino acids. Germline assignment: CDR1 SGHRS and CDR2 YFSETQ. This CDR3 reads CASSLPRGNTDTQYF. The CDR3, as DNA: TGCGCCAGCAGCTTGCCCCGGGGGAACACAGATACGCAGTATTTT.

This clone was picked up one time. The V gene is TRBV28, the J gene TRBJ2-1, with a tentative D call TRBD2 (6 bases). V lost 6 bases and J lost 4, with 7 bases in between. The CDR3 loop spans 12 amino acids. Germline-derived CDR1 and CDR2 are MDHEN and SYDVKM. The CDR3, as DNA: TGTGCCAGCAGCCTAGCGTACAATGAGCAGTTCTTC. Encoded protein: CASSLAYNEQFF. Supplemented by reference TRBV28 and TRBJ2-1, the full variable domain reads DVKVTQSSRYLVKRTGEKVFLECVQDMDHENMFWYRQDPGLGLRLIYFSYDVKMKEKGDIPEGYSVSREKKERFSLILESASTNQTSMYLCASSLAYNEQFFGPGTRLTVL.

This chain links TRBV19 with TRBJ2-1, with 12 bases lining up with TRBD2. V trimming: 6 bases; J trimming: 7 bases; junction bases outside the gene matches: 1. Per germline, CDR1 LNHDA and CDR2 SQIVND (reference sequence). CDR3 length: 13 amino acids. The CDR3 sequence is CASRLAGGNEQFF. The CDR3 bases are TGTGCCAGTAGGCTAGCGGGAGGGAATGAGCAGTTCTTC. The whole variable domain, filled in from reference TRBV19 and TRBJ2-1, reads DGGITQSPKYLFRKEGQNVTLSCEQNLNHDAMYWYRQDPGQGLRLIYYSQIVNDFQKGDIAEGYSVSREKKESFPLTVTSAQKNPTAFYLCASRLAGGNEQFFGPGTRLTVL.

The J gene is TRBJ1-2, the V gene TRBV2; D is undetermined. Per the germline V gene, CDR1 is SNHLY and CDR2 is FYNNEI. V gave up 5 bases and J gave up 6 bases, with 19 bases separating them. The CDR3 runs 15 residues. CDR3 sequence: CASSILRVRLDGYTF. CDR3 DNA: TGTGCCAGCAGTATTCTACGGGTTAGGTTGGATGGCTACACCTTC.

The V and J genes are TRBV28 and TRBJ1-2; 7 nucleotides align to TRBD1. This CDR3 region has 15 residues. CDR1 is MDHEN and CDR2 is SYDVKM in the germline V gene. Losses at the gene ends were 7 bases for V and 4 bases for J; bases not matched to a gene: 12. Here the CDR3 reads CASIPTVGQPYGYTF. DNA for the CDR3: TGTGCCAGCATCCCCACCGTGGGACAGCCCTATGGCTACACCTTC.